The rows below give T cell receptor beta chains drawn from one sample of a study of control samples from healthy donors and cancer patients. The table came from immunoSEQ multiplex PCR; TCRdb's copy has only in-frame clones and leaves some out. The sample gives about 160,000 clones, about 94% of which show up once; around 13% is in the top ten. The sample consisted of PBMCs. The source is a man aged 55 to 69 with colorectal cancer. The CDR3 runs from the conserved cysteine through the conserved F or W. The D gene is left open where the match is weak. Clone size is shown for a subset of rows, as once, few, many or a class of expanded clone.

J,V,D,size,DNA,CDR3
TRBJ1-1,TRBV6-2/TRBV6-3,NA,NA,TGTGCCAGCAGTTGGGGCAGGGAAGGTGAAGCTTTCTTT,CASSWGREGEAFF
TRBJ1-4,TRBV10-3,NA,once,TGTGCCATCAGTGAGTCAGATTGGGGTGAAAAACTGTTTTTT,CAISESDWGEKLFF
TRBJ1-2,TRBV24-1,NA,once,TGTGCCACCAGTGATTTGCAAGGACCGAAAGACTATGGCTACACCTTC,CATSDLQGPKDYGYTF
TRBJ2-7,TRBV6-5,NA,NA,TGTGCCAGCAGTTACGCAGGGTTAATGGGCGAGCAGTACTTC,CASSYAGLMGEQYF
TRBJ2-2,TRBV6-2/TRBV6-3,NA,NA,TGTGCCAGCAGTTACAGGGCAGGGAGTTACACCGGGGAGCTGTTTTTT,CASSYRAGSYTGELFF
TRBJ2-3,TRBV7-2,TRBD2,NA,TGTGCCAGCAGCGCAACGCTAGCGGGGGGCACAGATACGCAGTATTTT,CASSATLAGGTDTQYF
TRBJ2-7,TRBV3-1/TRBV3-2,TRBD1,NA,TGTGCCAGCAGCCAAGATCTACAGGGGAGCTACGAGCAGTACTTC,CASSQDLQGSYEQYF
TRBJ1-1,TRBV6-6,TRBD1,NA,TGTGCCAGCAGACCAGGGGGGGGAGGGACTGAAGCTTTCTTT,CASRPGGGGTEAFF
TRBJ1-2,TRBV4-1,TRBD1,NA,TGCGCCAGCAGCCAAGGACAGGGGACTAAAAACTATGGCTACACCTTC,CASSQGQGTKNYGYTF
TRBJ1-1,TRBV6-5,NA,NA,TGTGCCAGCAGTTTGGGTGGAGGGACTGAAGCTTTCTTT,CASSLGGGTEAFF
TRBJ1-5,TRBV12-3/TRBV12-4,TRBD1,NA,TGTGCCAGCAGGGGGACAGGGAATCAGCCCCAGCATTTT,CASRGTGNQPQHF
TRBJ1-6,TRBV19,TRBD1,NA,TGTGCCAGTAGTGACAGGGAGAATTCACCCCTCCACTTT,CASSDRENSPLHF
TRBJ1-6,TRBV4-2,NA,NA,TGTGCCAGCAGCCAAGATCCCCAGAGCTCCTATAATTCACCCCTCCACTTT,CASSQDPQSSYNSPLHF
TRBJ1-5,TRBV6-5,NA,NA,TGTGCCAGCAGTTACCTGGGGGCGGGGCAGCCCCAGCATTTT,CASSYLGAGQPQHF
TRBJ1-5,TRBV19,NA,once,TGTGCCAGTAGTATAGCCAGGGTGGATCAGCCCCAGCATTTT,CASSIARVDQPQHF
TRBJ2-3,TRBV19,NA,NA,TGTGCCAGTAACTCGGGGGGCGGGGATACGCAGTATTTT,CASNSGGGDTQYF
TRBJ1-1,TRBV23-1,NA,NA,TGCGCCAGGCCTCAGGGGCGCGGGGACACTGAAGCTTTCTTT,CARPQGRGDTEAFF
TRBJ2-6,TRBV29-1,NA,NA,TGCAGCGGGGGGAGCCCTGGGGCCAACGTCCTGACTTTC,CSGGSPGANVLTF
TRBJ1-1,TRBV3-1/TRBV3-2,NA,once,TGTGCCAGCAGCTCCCGGGAAGGGACGGGCCAGGGCACTGAAGCTTTCTTT,CASSSREGTGQGTEAFF